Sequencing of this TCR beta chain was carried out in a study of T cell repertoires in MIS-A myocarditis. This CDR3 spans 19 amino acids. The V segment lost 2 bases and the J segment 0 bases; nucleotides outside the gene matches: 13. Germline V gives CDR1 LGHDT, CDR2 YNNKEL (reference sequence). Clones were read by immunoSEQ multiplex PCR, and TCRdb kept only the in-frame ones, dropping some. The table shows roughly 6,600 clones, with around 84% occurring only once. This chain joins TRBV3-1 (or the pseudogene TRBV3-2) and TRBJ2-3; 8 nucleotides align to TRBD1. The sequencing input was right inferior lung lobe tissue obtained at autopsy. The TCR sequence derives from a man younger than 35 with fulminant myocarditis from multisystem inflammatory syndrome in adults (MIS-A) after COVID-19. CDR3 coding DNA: TGTGCCAGCAGCCAAATACCGGGACAGGCGACGGTTAGCACAGATACGCAGTATTTT. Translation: CASSQIPGQATVSTDTQYF.